The 9 T cell receptor beta chains given below trace back to one sample, sequenced in a study of cytomegalovirus exposure and HLA in healthy donors. The PCR made use of 60 Vbeta and 13 Jbeta primers. Libraries were prepared by immunoSEQ multiplex PCR; TCRdb keeps only in-frame clonotypes and omits some of them. The table records more than 150,000 clones, nearly 80% of them present only once. The specimen sequenced was PBMCs. These receptors all stem from a woman in her 30s in good health and CMV-seropositive.

V and J are TRBV4-3 and TRBJ1-2; D gene ambiguous. There are 17 residues in the CDR3. CDR1 and CDR2 from the germline V gene are LGHNA and YSLEER. The germline V and J ends were trimmed by 0 bases and 3 bases, with 17 bases remaining between them. The CDR3 sequence is CASSQDLTTQADYGYTF. The CDR3 nucleotides read TGCGCCAGCAGCCAAGACCTAACGACCCAGGCAGACTATGGCTACACCTTC.

The rearrangement joins TRBV2 to TRBJ2-3; 8 bases line up with TRBD1. This CDR3 is 17 amino acids long. The V gene end was trimmed by 4 bases and the J gene end by 6 bases; junction bases not matched to a gene: 15. Germline lookup yields CDR1 SNHLY and CDR2 FYNNEI. CDR3 loop: CASSGDLGQEVRDTQYF. CDR3 DNA sequence: TGTGCCAGCAGTGGAGACCTGGGACAGGAAGTCCGGGATACGCAGTATTTT.

V usage is TRBV11-2 and J usage is TRBJ2-7, with D unresolved. Trimming cost V 2 bases and J 3 bases, with 5 bases left between them. CDR1 and CDR2 (germline): SGHAT, FQNNGV. There are 12 residues in the CDR3. DNA of the CDR3: TGTGCCAGCAGCTTAAATAGCTACGAGCAGTACTTC. Translating it yields CASSLNSYEQYF.

The chain employs TRBV6-6 and TRBJ1-1; no clear D. The CDR3 loop spans 16 amino acids. The V end lost 2 bases, the J end lost 0 bases, and 13 bases lay between the germline ends. Germline CDR1 reads MNHNY; CDR2 reads SVGAGI (reference sequence). CDR3 loop: CASSYALGSMNTEAFF. CDR3 nucleotides: TGTGCCAGCAGTTACGCATTGGGGAGCATGAACACTGAAGCTTTCTTT.

This chain joins TRBV6-6 and TRBJ2-7, with D maybe TRBD1 (5 bases). The germline V and J ends were trimmed by 7 bases and 0 bases, with 7 bases remaining between them. This CDR3 comprises 12 residues. Germline V gene data show CDR1 as MNHNY and CDR2 as SVGAGI (reference sequence). CDR3 sequence (DNA): TGTGCCAGCAAAGGGGTCTCCTACGAGCAGTACTTC. It encodes CASKGVSYEQYF.

The rearrangement uses TRBV15 and TRBJ1-1; D is possibly TRBD1 (5 bases). The CDR3 spans 12 residues. The germline V gene encodes CDR1 LNHNV and CDR2 YYDKDF (reference sequence). V was trimmed by 8 bases and J by 3 bases, leaving 10 bases between them. In DNA form, the CDR3 reads TGTGCCACCCAAAAGGGGTACACTGAAGCTTTCTTT. It specifies CATQKGYTEAFF. The variable domain in full, completed from reference TRBV15 and TRBJ1-1, reads DAMVIQNPRYQVTQFGKPVTLSCSQTLNHNVMYWYQQKSSQAPKLLFHYYDKDFNNEADTPDNFQSRRPNTSFCFLDIRSPGLGDTAMYLCATQKGYTEAFFGQGTRLTVV.

The genes are TRBV5-1 and TRBJ2-2; D call uncertain. Trimming left V 0 bases short and J 6 bases short, with 12 bases between. Germline assignment: CDR1 SGHRS and CDR2 YFSETQ. CDR3 length: 15 residues. CDR3: CASSLALSIPGELFF. CDR3 nucleotides: TGCGCCAGCAGCTTGGCACTCTCTATCCCCGGGGAGCTGTTTTTT.

V is TRBV6-5 and J is TRBJ2-1; possible D gene TRBD2, 5 bases. V lost 2 bases and J lost 10, with 9 bases in between. The CDR3 totals 12 residues. Germline V lookup: CDR1 MNHEY, CDR2 SVGAGI. CDR3 amino acids: CASSYAEGEQFF. The CDR3 nucleotides read TGTGCCAGCAGTTACGCTGAGGGAGAGCAGTTCTTC.

V and J are TRBV9 and TRBJ2-3, with a weak D call TRBD1 (5 bases). V was clipped by 0 bases and J by 0 bases, with 14 bases between them. From germline, CDR1 is SGDLS and CDR2 YYNGEE. The CDR3 has 17 residues. CDR3 residues: CASSVGGRGPSTDTQYF. For the CDR3, the DNA is TGTGCCAGCAGCGTAGGAGGTAGGGGCCCTAGCACAGATACGCAGTATTTT. The entire variable domain, with the rest obtained from reference TRBV9 and TRBJ2-3, is as follows: DSGVTQTPKHLITATGQRVTLRCSPRSGDLSVYWYQQSLDQGLQFLIQYYNGEERAKGNILERFSAQQFPDLHSELNLSSLELGDSALYFCASSVGGRGPSTDTQYFGPGTRLTVL.